A single sample gave rise to the 25 T cell receptor beta chains below, sequenced in a study of OX40 agonist ivuxolimab in advanced cancers. Profiling relied on immunoSEQ multiplex PCR, and the TCRdb table lists in-frame clones only, not all of them. The sample records about 73,000 clones, approximately 86% being singletons. The material sequenced was CD4+ or CD8+ T cells sorted from blood, taken in a trial of the OX40 agonist ivuxolimab. Receptor source: an adult with an advanced solid tumor such as melanoma, head and neck, liver or kidney cancer.

V and J are TRBV11-3 and TRBJ2-1, with 8 bases lining up with TRBD2. Trimming took 5 bases from V and 4 from J; bases not matched to a gene: 4. The CDR3 runs 14 residues. Germline V gives CDR1 SGHNT, CDR2 YENEEA. The chain's CDR3 is CASSASGLYNEQFF. DNA for the CDR3: TGTGCCAGCAGCGCTAGCGGGTTGTACAATGAGCAGTTCTTC.

V usage is TRBV15 and J usage is TRBJ1-6; 9 nucleotides line up with TRBD1. V shed 0 bases and J 6 bases; nucleotides not matched to a gene: 6. There are 17 residues in the CDR3. CDR1 and CDR2 (germline): LNHNV, YYDKDF (reference sequence). In nucleotides, the CDR3 is TGTGCCACCAGCAGAGATGGGGTGGGACAGGGTAATTCACCCCTCCACTTT. Residues: CATSRDGVGQGNSPLHF.

V usage is TRBV2 and J usage is TRBJ2-1, with 11 bases aligning to TRBD2. The J segment lost 7 bases and the V segment lost 7 bases, leaving 9 bases of the junction unmatched. The CDR3 spans 15 residues. Germline V CDR1 and CDR2: SNHLY, FYNNEI. The CDR3 nucleotides read TGTGCCAGCACCCCCCTAGCGGGAGGTCGAAATGAGCAGTTCTTC. Translation: CASTPLAGGRNEQFF.

The chain joins TRBV5-8 to TRBJ1-5, with D tentatively TRBD1 (6 bases). This CDR3 is 16 amino acids long. Trimming left V 2 bases short and J 7 bases short, with 19 bases between. The germline gives CDR1 SGHTS, CDR2 YDEGEE. This CDR3 reads CASSFRSGGGRQPQHF. In DNA form, the CDR3 reads TGTGCCAGCAGCTTTCGGTCGGGGGGCGGCAGACAGCCCCAGCATTTT.

J is TRBJ1-1 and V is TRBV2; D ambiguous. The ends were cut back, 8 bases at V and 4 bases at J, with 20 bases in the middle. This CDR3 has 15 residues. Germline V gene sequence: CDR1 SNHLY, CDR2 FYNNEI. The CDR3 DNA is TGTGCCAGCGTTACCGGGAGGCAAGATCGCACTGAAGCTTTCTTT. Encoded protein: CASVTGRQDRTEAFF.

The genes are TRBV6-6 and TRBJ1-5, with 8 bases aligning to TRBD1. The trim removed 3 bases at V and 1 base at J, leaving 5 bases unmatched. This CDR3 contains 16 residues. Germline V CDR1 and CDR2: MNHNY, SVGAGI (reference sequence). The CDR3 here is CASSYRQGISNQPQHF. In nucleotides, the CDR3 is TGTGCCAGCAGTTATAGACAGGGGATAAGCAATCAGCCCCAGCATTTT.

The chain recombines TRBV12-5 with TRBJ2-5; 7 nucleotides align to TRBD2. CDR3 length equals 17 residues. CDR1 is LGHNT, CDR2 FRNRAP, per germline. The V and J ends lost 2 bases and 1 base, in that order; junction bases with no gene match: 10. The CDR3 reads CASGLSQGGLGQETQYF. The DNA for the CDR3 is TGTGCTAGTGGTTTGAGTCAGGGAGGGCTGGGCCAAGAGACCCAGTACTTC.

The rearrangement joins TRBV6-5 to TRBJ1-2; tentatively, D is TRBD1 (6 bases). The V and J ends lost 4 bases and 5 bases respectively, with 20 bases between them. This CDR3 has 16 residues. CDR1 is MNHEY and CDR2 is SVGAGI in the germline V gene. DNA of the CDR3: TGTGCCAGCAGTTTCGGACAGCCCCGCGAGGGGTATGGCTACACCTTC. Translation gives CASSFGQPREGYGYTF.

The chain has TRBV7-2 and TRBJ1-1; the match to TRBD1 covers 10 bases. The J segment lost 5 bases and the V segment lost 5 bases, leaving 8 bases of the junction unmatched. This CDR3 is built from 15 residues. Looked up from germline, CDR1 is SGHTA and CDR2 is FQGNSA. CDR3 sequence reads: CASSLSTGGGTEAFF. Here the CDR3 DNA reads TGTGCCAGCAGCCTCTCGACAGGGGGCGGAACTGAAGCTTTCTTT.

This clone was counted once. This chain uses TRBV19 with TRBJ1-2, with D unresolved. The germline V gene encodes CDR1 LNHDA and CDR2 SQIVND (reference sequence). V was shortened by 4 bases and J by 4 bases, with 13 bases between the two germline ends. The CDR3 is 14 residues long. This CDR3 reads CASSKTDLIYGYTF. For the CDR3, the DNA is TGTGCCAGTAGTAAAACAGACCTGATCTATGGCTACACCTTC.

The CDR3 region has the DNA TGTGCCAGCAGCTCCGGGACAGGGTGGCTCGAGCAGTTCTTC. Translated: CASSSGTGWLEQFF. The chain uses TRBV2 and TRBJ2-1; 9 positions match TRBD1. Per germline, CDR1 SNHLY and CDR2 FYNNEI. CDR3 length equals 14 residues. V lost 6 bases to trimming and J lost 10 bases; unmatched junction nucleotides: 10.

This chain links TRBV7-2 with TRBJ2-5; D is undetermined. Germline-derived CDR1 and CDR2 are SGHTA and FQGNSA. V was trimmed by 1 base and J by 3 bases, leaving 3 bases between them. The CDR3 totals 12 residues. Written as DNA, the CDR3 is TGTGCCAGCAGCTTAGGGGAAGAGACCCAGTACTTC. Translating gives CASSLGEETQYF.

This clone was seen only a few times. V usage is TRBV6-5 and J usage is TRBJ1-2; D may be TRBD1 (6 bases). Germline V gene lookup returns CDR1 MNHEY and CDR2 SVGAGI. The CDR3 has 12 residues. Trimming cost V 7 bases and J 8 bases, with 14 bases left between them. Here the CDR3 reads CASTDSSVGYTF. CDR3 DNA sequence: TGTGCCAGCACGGACAGTTCGGTCGGCTACACCTTC.

The rearrangement joins TRBV19 to TRBJ2-2, with D perhaps TRBD2 (5 bases). Germline CDR1 and CDR2: LNHDA and SQIVND (reference sequence). V lost 7 bases and J lost 7, with 7 bases in between. CDR3 length: 11 amino acids. CDR3 DNA: TGTGCCAGTAACGGAGGCGGGGAGCTGTTTTTT. Its protein product is CASNGGGELFF.

On this clone: Its ends do not fully match the called genes, so a read error is possible. The chain has TRBV5-8 and TRBJ2-7; D not resolved. The CDR3 has 12 residues. In germline, CDR1 is SGHTS, CDR2 YDEGEE. The CDR3 DNA sequence: TGTGCCAGCAGCCACGACTCCCACGAGCAGTACTTC. Translating gives CASSHDSHEQYF.

The J gene is TRBJ1-1, the V gene TRBV5-1; possibly TRBD1 for D (6 bases). Germline-derived CDR1 and CDR2 are SGHRS and YFSETQ. V was trimmed by 4 bases and J by 0 bases, leaving 13 bases between them. This CDR3 is 15 amino acids long. DNA for the CDR3: TGCGCCAGCAGCCTCGGACAGATCATGAACACTGAAGCTTTCTTT. Translation gives CASSLGQIMNTEAFF.

The chain has TRBV30 and TRBJ1-5; 9 bases are a match to TRBD1. The CDR3 runs 17 residues. From germline, CDR1 is GTSNPN and CDR2 SVGIG (reference sequence). V was pared by 1 base and J by 0 bases, with 7 bases of the junction left unmatched. CDR3 nucleotide sequence: TGTGCCTGGAGTGCCACAGGGGGCCCACATAGCAATCAGCCCCAGCATTTT. It is translated as CAWSATGGPHSNQPQHF.

The rearrangement links TRBV14 to TRBJ2-5; no clear D. Germline-derived CDR1 and CDR2 are SGHDN and FVKESK. The CDR3 has 15 residues. Trimming took 4 bases from V and 5 from J, leaving 17 bases between them. The CDR3 sequence: CASSPNGRPAETQYF. In DNA form, the CDR3 reads TGTGCCAGCAGCCCCAACGGGCGACCCGCTGAGACCCAGTACTTC.

V usage is TRBV6-5 and J usage is TRBJ1-4, with unresolved D. CDR3 length: 14 amino acids. Germline V lookup: CDR1 MNHEY, CDR2 SVGAGI. With 2 bases removed from V and 1 base from J, the gap between germline ends came to 5 bases. CDR3 sequence (DNA): TGTGCCAGCAGTTACCAGAAAACTAATGAAAAACTGTTTTTT. Translation: CASSYQKTNEKLFF.

The chain's CDR3 is CATSREGGNTEAFF. CDR3 bases: TGTGCCACCAGCAGAGAAGGGGGGAACACTGAAGCTTTCTTT. The chain links TRBV15 to TRBJ1-1; D may be TRBD1 (6 bases). V lost 0 bases, J lost 1 base, and 6 bases lay in between. Looked up from germline, CDR1 is LNHNV and CDR2 is YYDKDF (reference sequence). This CDR3 has 14 amino acids.

The rearrangement uses TRBV11-3 and TRBJ2-1, with 9 bases lining up with TRBD2. This CDR3 has 14 amino acids. The ends lost 4 bases at V and 6 bases at J; junction bases unmatched: 4. Germline values: CDR1 SGHNT, CDR2 YENEEA. For the CDR3, the DNA is TGTGCCAGCAGCTCGGGACTAGCCCGCAATGAGCAGTTCTTC. Its translation is CASSSGLARNEQFF.

This rearrangement joins TRBV27 to TRBJ2-7, with a weak D call TRBD1 (6 bases). V lost 3 bases and J 2 bases, leaving 11 bases between the germline ends. The V gene's germline CDR1 is MNHEY and CDR2 SMNVEV (reference sequence). This CDR3 spans 14 amino acids. CDR3 region: CASSFRGGTYEQYF. In nucleotides, the CDR3 is TGTGCCAGCAGTTTCAGGGGTGGCACCTACGAGCAGTACTTC.

The chain uses TRBV19 and TRBJ2-5; D unclear. V lost 7 bases to trimming and J lost 2 bases, with 11 bases between them. Germline loops: CDR1 LNHDA, CDR2 SQIVND (reference sequence). The CDR3 has 13 residues. The CDR3 DNA is TGTGCCAGTACCTCCCCGCTTCAAGAGACCCAGTACTTC. It codes for CASTSPLQETQYF. Full variable domain (rest looked up from reference TRBV19 and TRBJ2-5): DGGITQSPKYLFRKEGQNVTLSCEQNLNHDAMYWYRQDPGQGLRLIYYSQIVNDFQKGDIAEGYSVSREKKESFPLTVTSAQKNPTAFYLCASTSPLQETQYFGPGTRLLVL.

The chain combines TRBV6-5 with TRBJ2-7; D may correspond to TRBD1 or TRBD2 (6 bases each). The CDR3 sequence is 13 residues long. With 8 bases removed from V and 4 bases from J, the gap between germline ends came to 15 bases. Germline assignment: CDR1 MNHEY and CDR2 SVGAGI. CDR3 DNA: TGTGCCAGCTCCGAGGGGGGCGAATACGAGCAGTACTTC. Translation: CASSEGGEYEQYF.

This rearrangement joins TRBV5-1 to TRBJ2-1, with 15 bases aligning to TRBD2. The CDR3 contains 18 residues. Germline trimming cut 4 bases from V and 4 bases from J; bases unmatched to any gene: 9. Germline CDR1 SGHRS, CDR2 YFSETQ. The CDR3 region is CASSHGLAGGPRYNEQFF. The CDR3 nucleotides are TGCGCCAGCAGCCATGGACTAGCGGGAGGGCCGAGGTACAATGAGCAGTTCTTC.